This entry describes one T cell receptor beta chain. Per the germline V gene, CDR1 is SGHTA and CDR2 is FQGTGA. This CDR3 has 14 residues. Trimming cost V 5 bases and J 7 bases, with 14 bases left between them. The table came from immunoSEQ multiplex PCR; TCRdb's copy has only in-frame clones and leaves some out. This table holds some 60,000 clones, about 80% found once. The sample belongs to a study of blood T cell repertoires in COVID-19. Material: peripheral blood. The receptor comes from a man in his forties or fifties with COVID-19, enrolled during active disease. This rearrangement joins TRBV7-3 to TRBJ2-2; no clear D. The DNA of the CDR3 is TGTGCCAGCAGCCTCCCCGATTACGGCGGGGAGCTGTTTTTT. It is translated as CASSLPDYGGELFF.